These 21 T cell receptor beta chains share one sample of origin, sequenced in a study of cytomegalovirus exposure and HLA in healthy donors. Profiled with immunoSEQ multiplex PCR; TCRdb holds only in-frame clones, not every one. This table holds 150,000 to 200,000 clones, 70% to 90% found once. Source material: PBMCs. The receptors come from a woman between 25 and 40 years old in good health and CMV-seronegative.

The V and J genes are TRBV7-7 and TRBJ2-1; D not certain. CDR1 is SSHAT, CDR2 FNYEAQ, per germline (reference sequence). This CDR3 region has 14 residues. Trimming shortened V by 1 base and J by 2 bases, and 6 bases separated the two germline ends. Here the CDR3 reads CASSLGGPYNEQFF. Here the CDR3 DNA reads TGTGCCAGCAGCTTAGGCGGCCCCTACAATGAGCAGTTCTTC.

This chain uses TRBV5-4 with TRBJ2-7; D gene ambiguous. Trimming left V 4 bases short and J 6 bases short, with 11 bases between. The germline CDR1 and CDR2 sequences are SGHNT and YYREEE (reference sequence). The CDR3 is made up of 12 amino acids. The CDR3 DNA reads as TGTGCCAGCAGCCTCGTGATGGGCGAGCAGTACTTC. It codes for CASSLVMGEQYF.

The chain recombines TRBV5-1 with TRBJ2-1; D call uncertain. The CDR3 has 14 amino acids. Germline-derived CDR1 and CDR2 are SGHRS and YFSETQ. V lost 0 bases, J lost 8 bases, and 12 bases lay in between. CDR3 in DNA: TGCGCCAGCAGCTTGGGTGAGACCCTGCATGAGCAGTTCTTC. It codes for CASSLGETLHEQFF.

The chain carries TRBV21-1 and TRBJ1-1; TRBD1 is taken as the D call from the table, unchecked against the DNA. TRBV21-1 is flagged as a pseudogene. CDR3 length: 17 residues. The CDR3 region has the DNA TGTGCCAGCAGCCCAAAGGCGCAGGGGGCCTTGAACACTGAAGCTTTCTTT. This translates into CASSPKAQGALNTEAFF.

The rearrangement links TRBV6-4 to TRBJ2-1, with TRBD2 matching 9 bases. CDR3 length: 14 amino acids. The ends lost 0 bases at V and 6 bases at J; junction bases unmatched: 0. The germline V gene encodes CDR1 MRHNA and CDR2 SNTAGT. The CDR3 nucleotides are TGTGCCAGCAGTGACTCGCGGGGGGGCAATGAGCAGTTCTTC. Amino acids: CASSDSRGGNEQFF.

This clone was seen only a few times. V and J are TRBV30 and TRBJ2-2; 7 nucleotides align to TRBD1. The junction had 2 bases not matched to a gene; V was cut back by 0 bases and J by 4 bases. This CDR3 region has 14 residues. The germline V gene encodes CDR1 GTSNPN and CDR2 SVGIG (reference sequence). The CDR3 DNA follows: TGTGCCTGGAGTGTACAGGGGACCACCGGGGAGCTGTTTTTT. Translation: CAWSVQGTTGELFF.

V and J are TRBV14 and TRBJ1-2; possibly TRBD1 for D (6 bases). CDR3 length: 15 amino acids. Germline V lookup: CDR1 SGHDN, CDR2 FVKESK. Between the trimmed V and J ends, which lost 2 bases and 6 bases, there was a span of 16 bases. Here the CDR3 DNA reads TGTGCCAGCAGCCAAACGTCGGGGGCGCATAATGGCTACACCTTC. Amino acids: CASSQTSGAHNGYTF.

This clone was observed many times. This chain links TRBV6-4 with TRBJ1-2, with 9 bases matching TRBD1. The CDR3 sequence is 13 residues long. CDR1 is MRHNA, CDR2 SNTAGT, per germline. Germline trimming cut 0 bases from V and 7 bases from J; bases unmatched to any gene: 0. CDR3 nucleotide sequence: TGTGCCAGCAGTGACTCGACAGGGGGTGGCTACACCTTC. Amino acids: CASSDSTGGGYTF.

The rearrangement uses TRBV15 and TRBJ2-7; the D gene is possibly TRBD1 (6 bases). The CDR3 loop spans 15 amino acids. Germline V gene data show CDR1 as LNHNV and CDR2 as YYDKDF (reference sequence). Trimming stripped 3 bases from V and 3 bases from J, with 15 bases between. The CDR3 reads CATSRGAGTNYEQYF. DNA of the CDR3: TGTGCCACCAGCAGGGGAGCCGGGACAAACTACGAGCAGTACTTC.

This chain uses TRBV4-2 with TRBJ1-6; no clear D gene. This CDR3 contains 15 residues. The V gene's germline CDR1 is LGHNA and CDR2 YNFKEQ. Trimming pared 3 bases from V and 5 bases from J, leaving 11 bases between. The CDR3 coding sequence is TGTGCCAGCAGCCAGGGTCGAGGTAATAATTCACCCCTCCACTTT. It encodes CASSQGRGNNSPLHF.

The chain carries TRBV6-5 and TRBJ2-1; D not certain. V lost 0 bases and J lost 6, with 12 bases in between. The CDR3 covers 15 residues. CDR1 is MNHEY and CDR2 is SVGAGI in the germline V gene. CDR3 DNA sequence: TGTGCCAGCAGTTACTCTTCGGAAAGTGGCAATGAGCAGTTCTTC. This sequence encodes CASSYSSESGNEQFF.

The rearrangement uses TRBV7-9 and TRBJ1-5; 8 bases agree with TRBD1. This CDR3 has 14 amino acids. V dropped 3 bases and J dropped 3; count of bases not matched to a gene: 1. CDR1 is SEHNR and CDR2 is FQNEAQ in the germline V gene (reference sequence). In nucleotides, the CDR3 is TGTGCCAGCAGCTTGGGACAGGTCAATCAGCCCCAGCATTTT. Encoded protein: CASSLGQVNQPQHF.

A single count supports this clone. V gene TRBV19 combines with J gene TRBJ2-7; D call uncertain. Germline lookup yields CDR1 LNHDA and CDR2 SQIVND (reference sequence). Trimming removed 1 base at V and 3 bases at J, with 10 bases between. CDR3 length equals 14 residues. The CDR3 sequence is CASSIAGPSYEQYF. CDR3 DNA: TGTGCCAGTAGTATAGCAGGACCAAGCTACGAGCAGTACTTC.

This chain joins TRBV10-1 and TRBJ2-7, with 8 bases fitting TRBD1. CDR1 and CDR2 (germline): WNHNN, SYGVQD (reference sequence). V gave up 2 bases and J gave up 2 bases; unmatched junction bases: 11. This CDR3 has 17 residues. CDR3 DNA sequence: TGCGCCAGCAGTGAGACCCCCCGCAGGGACAGGACCTACGAGCAGTACTTC. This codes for CASSETPRRDRTYEQYF.

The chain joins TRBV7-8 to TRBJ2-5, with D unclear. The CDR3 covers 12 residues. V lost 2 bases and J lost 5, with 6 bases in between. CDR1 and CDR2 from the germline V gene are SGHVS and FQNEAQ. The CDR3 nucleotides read TGTGCCAGCAGCTTATCCGGTGAGACCCAGTACTTC. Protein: CASSLSGETQYF.

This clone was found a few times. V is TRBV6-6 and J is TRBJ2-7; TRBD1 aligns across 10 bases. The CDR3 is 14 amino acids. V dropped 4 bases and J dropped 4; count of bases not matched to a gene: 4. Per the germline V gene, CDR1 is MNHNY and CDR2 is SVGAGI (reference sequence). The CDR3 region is CASSSGTGVYEQYF. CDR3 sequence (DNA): TGTGCCAGCAGTTCCGGGACAGGGGTTTACGAGCAGTACTTC.

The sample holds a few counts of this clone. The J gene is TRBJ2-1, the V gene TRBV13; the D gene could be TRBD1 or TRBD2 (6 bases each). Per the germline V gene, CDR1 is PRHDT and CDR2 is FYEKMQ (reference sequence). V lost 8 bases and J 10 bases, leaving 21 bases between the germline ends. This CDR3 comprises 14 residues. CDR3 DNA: TGTGCCAGCTCATCCGGGGGCCGCAATGGGGAGCAGTTCTTC. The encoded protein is CASSSGGRNGEQFF.

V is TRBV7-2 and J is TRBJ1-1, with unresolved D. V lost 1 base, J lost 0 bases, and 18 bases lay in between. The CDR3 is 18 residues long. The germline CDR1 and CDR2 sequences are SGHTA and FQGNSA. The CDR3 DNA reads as TGTGCCAGCAGCTTAGGTCTCGACATGCGAGATTTGAACACTGAAGCTTTCTTT. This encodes CASSLGLDMRDLNTEAFF.

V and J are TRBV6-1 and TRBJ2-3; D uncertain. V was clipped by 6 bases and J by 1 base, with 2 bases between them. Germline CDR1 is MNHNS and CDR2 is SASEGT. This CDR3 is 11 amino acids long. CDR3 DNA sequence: TGTGCCAGCAGCCGCACAGATACGCAGTATTTT. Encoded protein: CASSRTDTQYF.

The chain's CDR3 is CASSLGRSDTQYF. DNA of the CDR3: TGCGCCAGCAGCTTGGGACGGTCAGATACGCAGTATTTT. The chain links TRBV5-1 to TRBJ2-3; D gene uncertain. Between the trimmed V and J ends, which lost 0 bases and 4 bases, there was a span of 6 bases. Germline V gene sequence: CDR1 SGHRS, CDR2 YFSETQ. The length of the CDR3 is 13 residues.

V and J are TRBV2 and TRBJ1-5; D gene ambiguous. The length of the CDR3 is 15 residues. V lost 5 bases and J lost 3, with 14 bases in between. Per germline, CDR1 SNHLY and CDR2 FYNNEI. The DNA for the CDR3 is TGTGCCAGCAGTAGGGCGACGGAGGACAATCAGCCCCAGCATTTT. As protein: CASSRATEDNQPQHF.